The 2 T cell receptor beta chains below all came from one sample that was sequenced in a study of OX40 agonist ivuxolimab in advanced cancers. Clones were sequenced by immunoSEQ multiplex PCR, and TCRdb holds only the in-frame ones, with some missing. Of 80,000 to 100,000 clones detected, roughly 84% appear once; the ten largest clones hold about 0.3%. Sequencing was performed on CD4+ or CD8+ T cells sorted from blood, taken in a trial of the OX40 agonist ivuxolimab. These receptors were obtained from an adult with an advanced solid tumor such as melanoma, head and neck, liver or kidney cancer.

This clone was counted a single time. CDR3 sequence (DNA): TGTGCCAGCAGTGAAGCAGGGCTTGATTGGGGAAACACCATATATTTT. Translating it yields CASSEAGLDWGNTIYF. The chain employs TRBV2 and TRBJ1-3, with D unclear. The CDR3 contains 16 residues. The V gene's germline CDR1 is SNHLY and CDR2 FYNNEI. With 0 bases removed from V and 4 bases from J, the gap between germline ends came to 13 bases.

The chain recombines TRBV18 with TRBJ1-1; D unresolved. This CDR3 region has 15 residues. Germline CDR1 and CDR2: KGHSH and LQKENI. The germline V and J ends were trimmed by 3 bases and 3 bases, with 14 bases remaining between them. Here the CDR3 DNA reads TGTGCCAGCTCACCCGCTGTGGGGTACGACACTGAAGCTTTCTTT. Its translation is CASSPAVGYDTEAFF.